This T cell receptor (beta chain) was identified during a study of radiotherapy plus CTLA-4 blockade in lung cancer (dated by TCRdb to 2017 to 2018). A note on the overall study: Objective responses occurred in 18% of enrolled patients, and 30% to 35% achieved disease control. The study at large found these results: The strongest predictors of response were reported to be early dynamic shifts in blood T cell clones along with a rise in serum interferon-beta following radiation. After treatment with radiotherapy and ipilimumab, TCR clones that originated in tumors expanded in peripheral blood.

Receptors were amplified or captured by the immunoSEQ multiplex PCR assay. This immuneACCESS table, as held by TCRdb, lists in-frame sequences with V and J called but not all clones. Of the missing ones, under half trace to an unresolved V gene in checked studies; the others have no known cause. In all, the sample holds roughly 120,000 clones, and roughly 74% of those were seen once. Approximately 5.5% of the sample is held by the ten biggest clonotypes. The study evaluated CTLA-4 blockade (ipilimumab) given together with focal radiation therapy in patients who had chemo-refractory metastatic non-small-cell lung cancer. Turning to this clone: Its target antigen remains unknown. The input lacks base qualities; no much larger clone sits a single base away.

Looking up the germline V gene yields CDR1 SGHRS and CDR2 YFSETQ. Unmatched junction bases come to 10, with V trimmed by 1 base and J by 1 base. From the cysteine up to the phenylalanine, the CDR3 has a length of 17 residues. The retained sequence is limited to the CDR3, 51 bases, with the frame set at the first base. The source was peripheral blood, collected from a patient treated with radiotherapy plus ipilimumab. The chain uses TRBV5-1 and TRBJ2-5; TRBD1 agrees with 7 junctional bases. The clonotype was recovered from a human donor with non-small cell lung cancer who had a partial response to radiotherapy plus ipilimumab. The nucleotide sequence reads TGCGCCAGCAGCTTGTGGGGTCAGGGGACAGCCCAAGAGACCCAGTACTTC. The translation is CASSLWGQGTAQETQYF. Where the CDR3 stops, the reference TRBV5-1 and TRBJ2-5 genes take over; the full variable domain is KAGVTQTPRYLIKTRGQQVTLSCSPISGHRSVSWYQQTPGQGLQFLFEYFSETQRNKGNFPGRFSGRQFSNSRSEMNVSTLELGDSALYLCASSLWGQGTAQETQYFGPGTRLLVL.